This T cell receptor beta chain was profiled in a study of graft-versus-host responses after intestinal transplantation. Using immunoSEQ multiplex PCR, the repertoire was profiled, and TCRdb retains in-frame clones only, with some absent. This sample has about 89,000 clones; less than 95% occur once, and the top ten carry roughly 0.2%. As regards this clone: The antigen is not known.

Germline lookup yields CDR1 SGHNT and CDR2 YYREEE (reference sequence). The germline V and J ends were trimmed by 4 bases and 4 bases, with 18 bases remaining between them. CDR3 size: 16 residues. The rearrangement links TRBV5-4 to TRBJ2-1; either TRBD1 or TRBD2 may supply D (5 bases each). The sequencing used unstimulated CD4+ T cells sorted from spleen or lymph node cells, collected before transplant. The sequence came from a human donor who was the organ donor for an intestinal transplant. The CDR3 spells CASSQGPHLEYNEQFF. The DNA of the CDR3 is TGTGCCAGCAGCCAGGGACCTCACCTAGAATACAATGAGCAGTTCTTC.